Below are 12 T cell receptor beta chains sequenced from a single sample in a study of shared clonotypes between healthy human individuals. Assay: immunoSEQ multiplex PCR; the TCRdb copy retains only in-frame clones and omits some. Seen here are 2,500,000 or so clones, around 90% observed once, and the top ten hold approximately 0.4%. The specimen sequenced was naive CD4+ T cells from PBMCs. Subset described: CD45RA+ positively selected. These receptor sequences come from a man younger than 35 in good health. Some clones in this sample may be carry-over from other donors' samples.

The rearrangement joins TRBV28 to TRBJ2-1; 9 bases are shared with TRBD2. Germline CDR1 is MDHEN and CDR2 is SYDVKM. V lost 4 bases to trimming and J lost 7 bases; unmatched junction nucleotides: 8. The CDR3 runs to 15 residues. CDR3 DNA: TGTGCCAGCAGTTCTCAAGGGACTAGCAAGAATGAGCAGTTCTTC. Amino acid sequence: CASSSQGTSKNEQFF.

The chain carries TRBV15 and TRBJ2-5; D remains unclear. Germline assignment: CDR1 LNHNV and CDR2 YYDKDF (reference sequence). V lost 1 base, J lost 3 bases, and 6 bases lay in between. This CDR3 is built from 13 residues. CDR3 in DNA: TGTGCCACCAGCAGAGCACCCAAAGAGACCCAGTACTTC. Protein: CATSRAPKETQYF.

This clone was seen a single time. The chain joins TRBV28 to TRBJ1-2; D is perhaps TRBD1 (5 bases). Germline V CDR1 and CDR2: MDHEN, SYDVKM. The CDR3 is made up of 14 amino acids. V was pared by 3 bases and J by 7 bases, with 15 bases between. CDR3 bases: TGTGCCAGCAGTTTGCCCGCAGGGTATACTGGCTACACCTTC. Its translation is CASSLPAGYTGYTF.

CDR3 region: CASSDRTSGRAEQFF. CDR3 nucleotides: TGTGCCAGCAGTGACCGGACTAGCGGGAGAGCCGAGCAGTTCTTC. The chain recombines TRBV6-4 with TRBJ2-1, with TRBD2 matching 13 bases. J lost 10 bases, V lost 2 bases, and 5 bases had no gene match. Germline V gives CDR1 MRHNA, CDR2 SNTAGT. The CDR3 covers 15 residues.

The CDR3 DNA is TGTGCCAGCAGTTTCCGCCCCCCGGCCTACGAGCAGTACTTC. Its translation is CASSFRPPAYEQYF. The chain couples TRBV27 to TRBJ2-7; D gene uncertain. The germline V and J ends were trimmed by 3 bases and 2 bases, with 11 bases remaining between them. The germline gives CDR1 MNHEY, CDR2 SMNVEV (reference sequence). This CDR3 has 14 residues.

The rearrangement uses TRBV11-3 and TRBJ1-2; D is possibly TRBD1 (5 bases). Deletions cut 6 bases from V and 7 bases from J, with 21 bases between. The CDR3 spans 15 residues. Germline V gives CDR1 SGHNT, CDR2 YENEEA. CDR3 sequence reads: CASRGRGRALVGYTF. The CDR3 coding sequence is TGTGCCAGCAGGGGGCGGGGCCGGGCATTAGTTGGCTACACCTTC.

V gene TRBV10-3 combines with J gene TRBJ1-2; D is unclear. CDR1 ENHRY and CDR2 SYGVKD come from the germline V gene. The CDR3 runs to 12 residues. Trimming stripped 4 bases from V and 6 bases from J, with 9 bases between. The CDR3 sequence is CAISGEPNGYTF. CDR3 sequence (DNA): TGTGCCATCAGTGGGGAACCAAATGGCTACACCTTC.

The chain recombines TRBV7-9 with TRBJ1-5, with 10 bases aligning to TRBD1. Germline lookup yields CDR1 SEHNR and CDR2 FQNEAQ (reference sequence). The V and J ends lost 4 bases and 4 bases, in that order; junction bases with no gene match: 7. The CDR3 has 16 residues. The CDR3 spells CASSSGDRGPNQPQHF. CDR3 bases: TGTGCCAGCAGCTCGGGAGACAGGGGGCCTAATCAGCCCCAGCATTTT. The full variable domain, its missing parts supplied by reference TRBV7-9 and TRBJ1-5, is DTGVSQNPRHKITKRGQNVTFRCDPISEHNRLYWYRQTLGQGPEFLTYFQNEAQLEKSRLLSDRFSAERPKGSFSTLEIQRTEQGDSAMYLCASSSGDRGPNQPQHFGDGTRLSIL.

A word on this clone: Other nucleotide sequences in the sample specify the same CDR3. The rearrangement links TRBV7-2 to TRBJ1-5, with 7 bases matching TRBD1. Germline values: CDR1 SGHTA, CDR2 FQGNSA. Unmatched junction bases numbered 3, after V lost 3 bases and J lost 4 bases. The CDR3 spans 14 residues. The CDR3 sequence is CASSLTGWNQPQHF. The CDR3 DNA reads TGTGCCAGCAGCTTGACAGGGTGGAATCAGCCCCAGCATTTT. Together with reference TRBV7-2 and TRBJ1-5, the CDR3 gives the full variable domain: GAGVSQSPSNKVTEKGKDVELRCDPISGHTALYWYRQSLGQGLEFLIYFQGNSAPDKSGLPSDRFSAERTGGSVSTLTIQRTQQEDSAVYLCASSLTGWNQPQHFGDGTRLSIL.

About this clone itself: The sample contains more than one DNA sequence encoding this CDR3. The chain recombines TRBV5-1 with TRBJ2-3, with D uncertain. V shed 4 bases and J shed 1 base, with 7 bases lying between them. The CDR3 extends over 13 amino acids. The V gene's germline CDR1 is SGHRS and CDR2 YFSETQ. CDR3 sequence reads: CASSGGGTDTQYF. CDR3 coding DNA: TGCGCCAGCAGCGGTGGGGGCACAGATACGCAGTATTTT. Using reference TRBV5-1 and TRBJ2-3 for the parts outside the CDR3, the full variable domain is KAGVTQTPRYLIKTRGQQVTLSCSPISGHRSVSWYQQTPGQGLQFLFEYFSETQRNKGNFPGRFSGRQFSNSRSEMNVSTLELGDSALYLCASSGGGTDTQYFGPGTRLTVL.

In nucleotides, the CDR3 is TGTGCCAGCAGTTTCTCTAGCGGCCGGTTGTACTTC. Amino acids: CASSFSSGRLYF. The chain is built from TRBV27 and TRBJ2-5, with 7 bases matching TRBD2. CDR3 size: 12 residues. The V gene end was trimmed by 3 bases and the J gene end by 13 bases; junction bases not matched to a gene: 8. Germline CDR1 is MNHEY and CDR2 is SMNVEV (reference sequence).

In this sample, this clone turned up once. The rearrangement joins TRBV11-2 to TRBJ2-7; 8 positions match TRBD2. The CDR3 has 14 amino acids. After removal of 5 bases from V and 3 bases from J, the junction contained 6 bases not matched to a gene. Germline values: CDR1 SGHAT, CDR2 FQNNGV. CDR3 amino acids: CASSTIAGFYEQYF. The CDR3 coding sequence is TGTGCCAGCAGCACAATAGCGGGGTTCTACGAGCAGTACTTC.